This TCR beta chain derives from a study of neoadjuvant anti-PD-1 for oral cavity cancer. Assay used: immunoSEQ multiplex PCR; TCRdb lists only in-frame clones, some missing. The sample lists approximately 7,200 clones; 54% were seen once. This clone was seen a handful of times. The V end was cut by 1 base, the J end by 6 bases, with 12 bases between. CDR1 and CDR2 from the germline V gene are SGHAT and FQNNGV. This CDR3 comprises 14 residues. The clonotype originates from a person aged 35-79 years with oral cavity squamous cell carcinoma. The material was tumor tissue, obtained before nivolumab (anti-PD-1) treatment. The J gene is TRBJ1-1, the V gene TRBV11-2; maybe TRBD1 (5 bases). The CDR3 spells CASSLAGARAEAFF. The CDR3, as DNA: TGTGCCAGCAGCTTAGCTGGCGCCAGGGCTGAAGCTTTCTTT.